The 5 T cell receptor beta chains below come from one sample, sequenced in a study of blood T cell repertoires in COVID-19. The data were produced by immunoSEQ multiplex PCR, yet TCRdb's version contains in-frame clones alone and is incomplete. The sample yields some 370,000 clones, about 89% seen once. Material: peripheral blood. The receptor set was obtained from a man aged 35-49 years with acute or convalescent COVID-19.

V is TRBV28 and J is TRBJ1-2; no clear D gene. This CDR3 contains 12 residues. V lost 5 bases to trimming and J lost 6 bases, with 10 bases between them. Germline V gene data show CDR1 as MDHEN and CDR2 as SYDVKM. The CDR3 coding sequence is TGTGCCAGCAGTACCCGCGGTCATGGCTACACCTTC. Encoded protein: CASSTRGHGYTF.

The chain carries TRBV13 and TRBJ2-7; TRBD2 agrees at 16 bases. V shed 6 bases and J 7 bases; nucleotides not matched to a gene: 9. The V gene's germline CDR1 is PRHDT and CDR2 FYEKMQ (reference sequence). This CDR3 spans 16 amino acids. Written as DNA, the CDR3 is TGTGCCAGCAGTTATTCAGGGACTAGCGGGGGGGCTGAGCAGTACTTC. Its protein product is CASSYSGTSGGAEQYF.

The CDR3: CASNHLRSGHNEQFF. Written as DNA, the CDR3 is TGTGCCAGCAACCACCTTAGGAGCGGTCACAATGAGCAGTTCTTC. This chain links TRBV14 with TRBJ2-1, with D perhaps matching TRBD2 (5 bases). CDR1 and CDR2 (germline): SGHDN, FVKESK. CDR3 size: 15 residues. The V end was cut by 7 bases, the J end by 5 bases, with 18 bases between.

CDR3 DNA sequence: TGTGCCTGGAGCCCAGGGAAGTTGAGGGGCTACACCTTC. Translated, it gives CAWSPGKLRGYTF. The V gene is TRBV30, the J gene TRBJ1-2; perhaps TRBD1 as D (5 bases). The CDR3 length is 13 residues. Germline V gene lookup returns CDR1 GTSNPN and CDR2 SVGIG (reference sequence). Trimming stripped 3 bases from V and 8 bases from J, with 16 bases between. Together with reference TRBV30 and TRBJ1-2, the CDR3 gives the full variable domain: SQTIHQWPATLVQPVGSPLSLECTVEGTSNPNLYWYRQAAGRGLQLLFYSVGIGQISSEVPQNLSASRPQDRQFILSSKKLLLSDSGFYLCAWSPGKLRGYTFGSGTRLTVV.

This clone was seen only once. The genes are TRBV2 and TRBJ2-2, with D possibly being TRBD2 (5 bases). Trimming cost V 5 bases and J 7 bases, with 14 bases left between them. The CDR3 runs to 14 residues. In germline, CDR1 is SNHLY, CDR2 FYNNEI. The CDR3 DNA follows: TGTGCCAGCAGTTCCAACATTGAGGGCGGGGAGCTGTTTTTT. Its translation is CASSSNIEGGELFF.